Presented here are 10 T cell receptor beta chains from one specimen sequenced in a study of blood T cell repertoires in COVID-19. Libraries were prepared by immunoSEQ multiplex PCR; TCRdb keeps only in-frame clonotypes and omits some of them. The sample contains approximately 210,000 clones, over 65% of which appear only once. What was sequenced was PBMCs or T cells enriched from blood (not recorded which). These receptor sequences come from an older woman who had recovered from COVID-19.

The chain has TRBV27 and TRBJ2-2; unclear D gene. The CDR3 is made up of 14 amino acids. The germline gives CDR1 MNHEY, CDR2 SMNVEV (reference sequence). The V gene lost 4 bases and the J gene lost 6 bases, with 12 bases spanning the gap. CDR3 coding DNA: TGTGCCAGCAGTTCTCACTCCAACCCCGGGGAGCTGTTTTTT. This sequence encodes CASSSHSNPGELFF.

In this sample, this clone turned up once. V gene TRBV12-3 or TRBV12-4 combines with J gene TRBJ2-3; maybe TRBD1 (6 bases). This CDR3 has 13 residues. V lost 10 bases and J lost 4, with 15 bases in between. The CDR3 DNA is TGTGCCACACCCAGACAGGCGTCAGATACGCAGTATTTT. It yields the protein CATPRQASDTQYF.

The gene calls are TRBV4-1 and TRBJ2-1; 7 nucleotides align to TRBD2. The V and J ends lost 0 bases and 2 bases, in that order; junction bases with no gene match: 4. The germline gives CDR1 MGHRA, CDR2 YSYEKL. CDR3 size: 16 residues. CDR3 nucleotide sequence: TGCGCCAGCAGCCAAGATCCTAGCGGAGCCTACAATGAGCAGTTCTTC. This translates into CASSQDPSGAYNEQFF.

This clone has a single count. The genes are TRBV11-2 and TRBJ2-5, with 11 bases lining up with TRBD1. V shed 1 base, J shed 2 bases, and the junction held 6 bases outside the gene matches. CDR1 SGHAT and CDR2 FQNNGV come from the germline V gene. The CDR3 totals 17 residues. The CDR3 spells CASSLGADRGRQETQYF. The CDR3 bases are TGTGCCAGCAGCTTAGGGGCGGACAGGGGGCGACAAGAGACCCAGTACTTC.

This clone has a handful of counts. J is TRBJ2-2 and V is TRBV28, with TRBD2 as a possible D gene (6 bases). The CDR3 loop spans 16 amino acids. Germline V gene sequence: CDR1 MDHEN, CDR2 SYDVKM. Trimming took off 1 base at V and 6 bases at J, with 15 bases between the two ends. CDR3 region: CASSLSGGARPGELFF. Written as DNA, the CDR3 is TGTGCCAGCAGTTTATCCGGCGGGGCTCGCCCCGGGGAGCTGTTTTTT.

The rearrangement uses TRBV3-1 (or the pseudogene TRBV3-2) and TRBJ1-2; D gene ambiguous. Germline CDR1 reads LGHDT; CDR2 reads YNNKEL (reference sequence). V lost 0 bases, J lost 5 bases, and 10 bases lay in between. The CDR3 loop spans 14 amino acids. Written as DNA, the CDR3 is TGTGCCAGCAGCCAAGATCCCCGTCCTTATGGCTACACCTTC. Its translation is CASSQDPRPYGYTF.

The CDR3 DNA follows: TGTGCCAGCAGCTCGGGACAGGGGTATAATTCACCCCTCCACTTT. This translates into CASSSGQGYNSPLHF. The chain uses TRBV7-2 and TRBJ1-6, with 10 bases that match TRBD1. The ends lost 4 bases at V and 4 bases at J; junction bases unmatched: 1. Germline CDR1 SGHTA, CDR2 FQGNSA. This CDR3 is 15 amino acids long.

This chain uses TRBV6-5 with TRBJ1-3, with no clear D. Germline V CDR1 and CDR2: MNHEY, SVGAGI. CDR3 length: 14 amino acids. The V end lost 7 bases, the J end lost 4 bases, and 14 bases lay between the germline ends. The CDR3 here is CASTPKSSGNTIYF. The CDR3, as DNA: TGTGCCAGCACCCCTAAGTCCTCCGGAAACACCATATATTTT.

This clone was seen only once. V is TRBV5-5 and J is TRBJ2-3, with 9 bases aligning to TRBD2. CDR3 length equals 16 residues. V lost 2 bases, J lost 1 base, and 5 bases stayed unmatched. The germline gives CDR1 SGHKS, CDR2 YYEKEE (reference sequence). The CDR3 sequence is CASSFSGLARTDTQYF. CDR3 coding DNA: TGTGCCAGCAGCTTTTCTGGACTAGCGCGCACAGATACGCAGTATTTT.

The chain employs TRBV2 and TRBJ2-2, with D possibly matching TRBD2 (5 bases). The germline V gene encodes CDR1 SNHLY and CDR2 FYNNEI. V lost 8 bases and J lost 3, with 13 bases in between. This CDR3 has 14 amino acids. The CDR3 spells CASGRDTDTGELFF. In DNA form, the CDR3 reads TGTGCCAGCGGCCGGGATACGGACACCGGGGAGCTGTTTTTT.